This T cell receptor (beta chain) was retrieved from a study of T cell responses to AZD1222 COVID-19 vaccine. The method was immunoSEQ multiplex PCR; TCRdb's version includes in-frame clones alone and lacks a portion of them. The sample has 130,000 or so clones, 70% to 90% seen once. The CDR3 has 16 residues. CDR1 and CDR2 (germline): MGHRA, YSYEKL. V was cut by 3 bases and J by 0 bases, with 12 bases left in between. This TCR derives from an adult who received the AZD1222 COVID-19 vaccine. The chain joins TRBV4-1 to TRBJ1-5; D not resolved. Sequenced here: peripheral blood, sampled 28 days after the second AZD1222 dose. The CDR3 bases are TGCGCCAGCAGCCAGGCAGCCTTTAATAGCAATCAGCCCCAGCATTTT. This gives the protein CASSQAAFNSNQPQHF.